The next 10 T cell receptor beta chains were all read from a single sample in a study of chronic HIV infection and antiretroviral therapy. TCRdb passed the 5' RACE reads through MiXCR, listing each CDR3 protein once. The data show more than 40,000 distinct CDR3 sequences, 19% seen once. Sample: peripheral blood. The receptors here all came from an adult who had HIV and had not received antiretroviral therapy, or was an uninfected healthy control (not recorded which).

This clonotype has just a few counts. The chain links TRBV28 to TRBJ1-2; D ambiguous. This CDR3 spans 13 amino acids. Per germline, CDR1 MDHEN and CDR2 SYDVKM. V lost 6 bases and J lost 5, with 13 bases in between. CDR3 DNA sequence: TGTGCCAGCAGACAAGGCCCCGGGTATGGCTACACCTTC. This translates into CASRQGPGYGYTF.

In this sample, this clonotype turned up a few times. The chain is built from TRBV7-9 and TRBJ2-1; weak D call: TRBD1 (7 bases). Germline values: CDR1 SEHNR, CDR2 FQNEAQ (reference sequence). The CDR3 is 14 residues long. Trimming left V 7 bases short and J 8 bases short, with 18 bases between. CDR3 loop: CASTQGGRGYEQFF. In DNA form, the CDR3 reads TGTGCCAGCACCCAGGGGGGACGGGGATATGAGCAGTTCTTC.

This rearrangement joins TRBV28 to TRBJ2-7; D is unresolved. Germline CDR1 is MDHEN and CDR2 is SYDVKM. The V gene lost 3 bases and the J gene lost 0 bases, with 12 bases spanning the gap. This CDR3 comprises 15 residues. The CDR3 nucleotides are TGTGCCAGCAGTTTTTCAGGTCTTAGCTCCTACGAGCAGTACTTC. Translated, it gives CASSFSGLSSYEQYF. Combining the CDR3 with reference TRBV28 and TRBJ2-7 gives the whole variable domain DVKVTQSSRYLVKRTGEKVFLECVQDMDHENMFWYRQDPGLGLRLIYFSYDVKMKEKGDIPEGYSVSREKKERFSLILESASTNQTSMYLCASSFSGLSSYEQYFGPGTRLTVT.

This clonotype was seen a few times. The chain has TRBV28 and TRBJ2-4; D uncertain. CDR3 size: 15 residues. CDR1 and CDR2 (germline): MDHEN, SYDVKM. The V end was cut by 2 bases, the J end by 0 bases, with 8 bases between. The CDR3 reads CASSLTHLAKNIQYF. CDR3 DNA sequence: TGTGCCAGCAGTTTAACACATCTAGCCAAAAACATTCAGTACTTC.

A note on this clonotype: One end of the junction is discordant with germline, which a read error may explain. CDR3 nucleotides: TGTGCCAGCAGCCGCGAGGATGGCACCCTGGACTTC. Protein product: CASSREDGTLDF. This chain joins TRBV5-5 and TRBJ2-7; D is unclear. CDR3 length: 12 amino acids. The germline gives CDR1 SGHKS, CDR2 YYEKEE (reference sequence). Using reference TRBV5-5 and TRBJ2-7 for the parts outside the CDR3, the full variable domain is DAGVTQSPTHLIKTRGQQVTLRCSPISGHKSVSWYQQVLGQGPQFIFQYYEKEERGRGNFPDRFSARQFPNYSSELNVNALLLGDSALYLCASSREDGTLDFGPGTRLTVT.

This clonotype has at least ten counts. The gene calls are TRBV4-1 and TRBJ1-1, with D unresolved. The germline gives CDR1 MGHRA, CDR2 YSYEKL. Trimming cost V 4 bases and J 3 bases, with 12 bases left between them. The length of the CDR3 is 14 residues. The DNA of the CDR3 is TGCGCCAGCAGCCTCCCTGCGATTGACACTGAAGCTTTCTTT. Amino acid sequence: CASSLPAIDTEAFF.

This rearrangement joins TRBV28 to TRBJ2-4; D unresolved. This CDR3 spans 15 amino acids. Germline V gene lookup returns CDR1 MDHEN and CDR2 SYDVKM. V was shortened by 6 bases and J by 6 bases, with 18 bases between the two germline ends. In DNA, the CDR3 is TGTGCCAGCAGGGGCTCCCTCGACTCTTTAAACATTCAGTACTTC. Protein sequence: CASRGSLDSLNIQYF.

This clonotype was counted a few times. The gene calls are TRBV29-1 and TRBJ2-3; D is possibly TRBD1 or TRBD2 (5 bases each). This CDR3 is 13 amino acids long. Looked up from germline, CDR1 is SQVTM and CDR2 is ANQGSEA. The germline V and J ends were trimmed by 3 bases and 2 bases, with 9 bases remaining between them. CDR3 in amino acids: CSVDEGTTDTQYF. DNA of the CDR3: TGCAGCGTTGATGAGGGGACCACAGATACGCAGTATTTT.

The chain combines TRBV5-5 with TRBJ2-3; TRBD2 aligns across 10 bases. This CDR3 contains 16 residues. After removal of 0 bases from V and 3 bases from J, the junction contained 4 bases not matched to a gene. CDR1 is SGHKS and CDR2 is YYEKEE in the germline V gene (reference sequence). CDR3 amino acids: CASSLAPGLATDTQYF. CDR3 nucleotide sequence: TGTGCCAGCAGCTTGGCTCCGGGACTAGCGACAGATACGCAGTATTTT. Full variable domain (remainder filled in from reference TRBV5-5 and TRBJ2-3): DAGVTQSPTHLIKTRGQQVTLRCSPISGHKSVSWYQQVLGQGPQFIFQYYEKEERGRGNFPDRFSARQFPNYSSELNVNALLLGDSALYLCASSLAPGLATDTQYFGPGTRLTVL.

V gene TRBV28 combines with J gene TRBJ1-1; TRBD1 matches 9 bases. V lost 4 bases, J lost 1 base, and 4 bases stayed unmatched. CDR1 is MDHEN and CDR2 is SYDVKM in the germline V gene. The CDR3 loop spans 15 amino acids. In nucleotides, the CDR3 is TGTGCCAGCAGTTCACAGGGGGCGAGGAACACTGAAGCTTTCTTT. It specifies CASSSQGARNTEAFF.